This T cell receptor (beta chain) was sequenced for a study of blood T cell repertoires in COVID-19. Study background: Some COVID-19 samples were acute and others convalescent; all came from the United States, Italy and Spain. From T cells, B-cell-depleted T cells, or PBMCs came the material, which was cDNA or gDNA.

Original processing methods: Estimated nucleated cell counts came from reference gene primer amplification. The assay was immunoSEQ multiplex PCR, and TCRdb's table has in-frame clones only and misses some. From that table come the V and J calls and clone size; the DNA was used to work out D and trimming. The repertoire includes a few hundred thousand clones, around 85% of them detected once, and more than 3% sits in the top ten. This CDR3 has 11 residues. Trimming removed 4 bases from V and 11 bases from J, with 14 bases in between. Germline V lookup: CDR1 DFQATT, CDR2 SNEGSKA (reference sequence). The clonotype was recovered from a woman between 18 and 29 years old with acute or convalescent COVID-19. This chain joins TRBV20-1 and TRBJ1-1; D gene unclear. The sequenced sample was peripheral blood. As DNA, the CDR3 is TGCAGTGCTACACCCCAGAGGCTGGCTTTCTTT. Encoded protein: CSATPQRLAFF.